This T cell receptor beta chain was found in a study of blood T cell repertoires in COVID-19. Original data processing: The assay estimated nucleated cells by amplifying reference gene primers. Sequenced by immunoSEQ multiplex PCR; TCRdb stores in-frame clones only, minus some. V, J and clone size derive from that table, while D and trimming were established from the DNA sequence. This table has some 70,000 clones, 86% appearing once. The CDR3 is made up of 13 amino acids. Germline-derived CDR1 and CDR2 are SEHNR and FQNEAQ (reference sequence). Trimming left V 5 bases short and J 4 bases short, with 9 bases between.

The chain joins TRBV7-9 to TRBJ1-3; tentatively, D is TRBD1 (6 bases). The sequenced sample was peripheral blood. This clonotype was obtained from a man aged 25 to 45 with acute or convalescent COVID-19. The CDR3 spells CASSRDNGNTIYF. The DNA of the CDR3 is TGTGCCAGCAGCCGGGACAACGGAAACACCATATATTTT.